The rows below give T cell receptor beta chains drawn from one sample of a study of blood T cells in healthy people across ages. TCRdb fed the 5' RACE reads into MiXCR, producing one record per CDR3 protein. Seen here are roughly 1.5 million distinct CDR3 sequences, roughly 43% observed once, and the top ten hold around 4%. Sequencing was carried out using blood. All receptors come from a woman under 30 in good health. CDR3s leave out the opening cysteine and the closing phenylalanine or tryptophan. Fields, in order: J gene, CDR3 length, clone size, V gene, CDR3 protein. Expanded clones get a size class; other rows say once, few or many, or leave the size out.

>TRBJ2-7|11|NA|TRBV28
DSSLTGTSAQD
>TRBJ2-1|13|NA|TRBV5-1
ASRGGTGVYNEQF
>TRBJ2-5|11|NA|TRBV20-1
SANRTPQETQY
>TRBJ1-2|11|NA|TRBV7-2
ASPWEQNYGYT
>TRBJ2-1|13|few|TRBV9
ASSISGDSYNEQF
>TRBJ2-1|13|few|TRBV5-5
ASSLSSGTNYEQF
>TRBJ1-1|18|few|TRBV6-5
ASSYSGLSTGEWGNTEAF
>TRBJ2-1|13|NA|TRBV27
ASSPTTLTYNEQF
>TRBJ2-1|15|NA|TRBV20-1
SARGRTRTGIANEQF
>TRBJ2-5|10|NA|TRBV20-1
SARDQGGEQY
>TRBJ1-2|9|NA|TRBV12-3/TRBV12-4
ASRHSGGYT
>TRBJ2-1|13|NA|TRBV29-1
SVEDDRGRGGEQF
>NA|12|few|TRBV12-5
ASGSVAESYEQY
>TRBJ2-1|12|NA|TRBV6-5
ASSRDIPYNEQF
>TRBJ2-3|14|NA|TRBV7-2
ASRPQGTLAGDTQY
>TRBJ2-1|13|NA|TRBV11-2
ASSLVGGVQNEQF
>TRBJ1-5|14|NA|TRBV27
ASSSQGRYSNQPQH
>TRBJ2-4|17|few|TRBV28
ASSFQNRFSPLAKNIQY
>TRBJ2-7|12|few|TRBV12-3/TRBV12-4
ASSFPASPYEQY
>TRBJ2-5|12|NA|TRBV9
ASSANLGHREQY
>TRBJ2-5|11|NA|TRBV15
ATSPRRRETQY
>TRBJ1-2|11|NA|TRBV6-1
ASSERRTLSYT
>TRBJ1-2|16|few|TRBV4-3
ASSQDRGIRYTNYGYT
>TRBJ2-6|11|NA|TRBV5-1
ASSLDTSNVLT
>TRBJ2-6|15|few|TRBV2
ASSLRDTLSGANVLT
>TRBJ2-1|11|NA|TRBV5-1
ASSLFSDSEQF
>TRBJ1-5|12|few|TRBV20-1
SARDPKTHQPQH
>TRBJ2-7|13|few|TRBV7-9
ASAGDRGHPYEQY
>TRBJ1-1|12|NA|TRBV20-1
SARDRAGWTEAF
>TRBJ2-3|15|few|TRBV27
ASSWVVTSGSTDTQY
>TRBJ1-2|11|many|TRBV30
AWSDGANYGYT
>TRBJ1-3|14|NA|TRBV12-3/TRBV12-4
ASSLGAANSGNTIY
>TRBJ2-1|14|few|TRBV19
ASSWGRLAGYNEQF
>TRBJ2-3|14|NA|TRBV27
ASKRRGTEGTDTQY
>TRBJ1-2|14|NA|TRBV5-1
ASSSMTGGRNYSYT
>TRBJ2-7|12|few|TRBV27
ASSFGQVGYEQY
>TRBJ1-1|14|NA|TRBV5-1
ASSAWDGIMNTEAF
>TRBJ2-7|12|few|TRBV15
ATSRDRPTYEQY
>TRBJ2-5|10|NA|TRBV28
ASSFVREGQY
>TRBJ1-4|12|few|TRBV7-9
ASSPGQPNEKLF
>TRBJ2-1|13|few|TRBV12-3/TRBV12-4
ASSLSRLAGVQQF
>TRBJ2-1|14|NA|TRBV20-1
SARVNDISPYNEQF
>TRBJ1-2|10|NA|TRBV27
ASSSGPEGYT
>TRBJ2-2|15|NA|TRBV28
ASSGLAGGPHTGELF
>TRBJ2-1|13|few|TRBV7-6
ASSLAGVYVYEQF
>TRBJ2-3|14|NA|TRBV5-1
ASSTSLAGSTDTQY
>TRBJ2-3|14|few|TRBV6-2/TRBV6-3
ASSYGTGGRTDTQY